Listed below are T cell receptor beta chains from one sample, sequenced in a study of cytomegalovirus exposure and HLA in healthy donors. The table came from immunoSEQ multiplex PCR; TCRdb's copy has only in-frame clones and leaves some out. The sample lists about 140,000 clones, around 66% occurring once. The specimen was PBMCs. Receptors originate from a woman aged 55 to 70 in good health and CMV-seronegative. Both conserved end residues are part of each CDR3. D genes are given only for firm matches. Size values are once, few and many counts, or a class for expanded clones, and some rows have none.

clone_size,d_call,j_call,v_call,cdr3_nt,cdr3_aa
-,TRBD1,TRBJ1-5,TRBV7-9,TGTTCCAGCAGCCCAGGGACAGGAGAATATCAGCCCCAGCATTTT,CSSSPGTGEYQPQHF
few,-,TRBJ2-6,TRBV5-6,TGTGCCAGCAGCTTGTCAGGGGCCAACGTCCTGACTTTC,CASSLSGANVLTF
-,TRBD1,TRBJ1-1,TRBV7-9,TGTGCCAGCAGCTTAGTGTCAGGGGGGCGGGGTGGCACTGAAGCTTTCTTT,CASSLVSGGRGGTEAFF
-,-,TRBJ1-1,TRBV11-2,TGTGCCAGCACGACTCCATCAGAGGCGCCCAAAGCTTTCTTT,CASTTPSEAPKAFF
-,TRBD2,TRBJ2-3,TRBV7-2,TGTGCCAGCTCACGGGAGGCAGGGGATACGCAGTATTTT,CASSREAGDTQYF
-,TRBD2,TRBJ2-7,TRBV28,TGTGCCAGCAGGGACTCTAGCGGAAGCTCCTACGAGCAGTACTTC,CASRDSSGSSYEQYF
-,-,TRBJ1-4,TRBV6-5,TGTGCCAGCAGTTACGTACAGGCTCGTAAACTGTTTTTT,CASSYVQARKLFF
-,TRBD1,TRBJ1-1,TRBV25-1,TGTGCCAGCAGTGAATTTGGGGGACAGGGGAACACTGAAGCTTTCTTT,CASSEFGGQGNTEAFF
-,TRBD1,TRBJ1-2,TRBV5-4,TGTGCCAGCAGCTTGGACAGGGGCTATGGCTACACCTTC,CASSLDRGYGYTF
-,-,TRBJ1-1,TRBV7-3,TGTGCCAGCAGCTTATTCAGGGGCTTCACTGAAGCTTTCTTT,CASSLFRGFTEAFF
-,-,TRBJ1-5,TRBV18,TGTGCCAGCTCACCACCGGGGGGGGAAAAGCAGCCCCAGCATTTT,CASSPPGGEKQPQHF
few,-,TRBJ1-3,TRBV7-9,TGTGCCAGCAGCTTAGCGGGCCCTGGAAACACCATATATTTT,CASSLAGPGNTIYF
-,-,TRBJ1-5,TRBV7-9,TGTGCCAGCAGCTTTAGCCCCGGGGGAGGTCAGCCCCAGCATTTT,CASSFSPGGGQPQHF
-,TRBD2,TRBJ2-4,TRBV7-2,TGTGCCAGCAGCCTCCGGACTAGCGGGGTAGCCAAAAACATTCAGTACTTC,CASSLRTSGVAKNIQYF
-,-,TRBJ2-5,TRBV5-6,TGTGCCAGCAGCTTGAGGTCTGGGCAGAGCCCCCAACAAGAGACCCAGTACTTC,CASSLRSGQSPQQETQYF
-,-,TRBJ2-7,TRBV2,TGTGCCAGCAGCAGGGTTAGCGAGCAGTACTTC,CASSRVSEQYF
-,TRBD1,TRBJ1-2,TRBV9,TGTGCCAGCAGCGTAGTTGGGACAGGGGGTGACTATGGCTACACCTTC,CASSVVGTGGDYGYTF
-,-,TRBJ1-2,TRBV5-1,TGCGCCAGCAGCTTGTATAAGGACAGTTATGGCTACACCTTC,CASSLYKDSYGYTF
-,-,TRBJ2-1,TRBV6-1,TGTGCCACAAGGGGCCTCGCTAGCTCCTACAATGAGCAGTTCTTC,CATRGLASSYNEQFF
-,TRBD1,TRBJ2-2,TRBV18,TGTGCCAGCTCACCTGACAGGGTGGCCGGGGAGCTGTTTTTT,CASSPDRVAGELFF
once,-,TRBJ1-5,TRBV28,TGTGCCGGCGTCCGGGCAGGGGTAGGGAATCAGCCCCAGCATTTT,CAGVRAGVGNQPQHF
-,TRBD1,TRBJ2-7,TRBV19,TGTGCCAGTAGACCCCGGGACAGGGCCTACGAGCAGTACTTC,CASRPRDRAYEQYF
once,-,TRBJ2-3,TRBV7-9,TGTGCCAGCAGCTTCTCCCAGGTGGCGCAGTATTTT,CASSFSQVAQYF
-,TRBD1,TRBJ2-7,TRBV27,TGTGCCAGCAGTGGTGGACAGGGGCTCGCCTACGAGCAGTACTTC,CASSGGQGLAYEQYF
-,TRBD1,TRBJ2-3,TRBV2,TGTGCCAGCAGGAGGGACAGCTTCACGTATACGCAGTATTTT,CASRRDSFTYTQYF
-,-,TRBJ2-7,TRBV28,TGTGCCAGCAGGATCCAGGGTTACGAGCAGTACTTC,CASRIQGYEQYF
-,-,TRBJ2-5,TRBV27,TGTGCCAGCAGTTGGACACGGGCAGGGGAGACCCAGTACTTC,CASSWTRAGETQYF
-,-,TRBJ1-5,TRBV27,TGTGCCAGCAGTCGCGCAGGAGGTGACAATCAGCCCCAGCATTTT,CASSRAGGDNQPQHF
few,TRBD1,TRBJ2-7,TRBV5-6,TGTGCCAGCAGCTTTCGACAGGGCCTTTCCTACGAGCAGTACTTC,CASSFRQGLSYEQYF
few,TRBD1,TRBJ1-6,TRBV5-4,TGTGCCAGCAGGATGACAGGGCGTAAGGATTCACCCCTCCACTTT,CASRMTGRKDSPLHF
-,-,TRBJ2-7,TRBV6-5,TGTGCCAGCAGTTCACAGAGACGAGCTTTCTACGAGCAGTACTTC,CASSSQRRAFYEQYF
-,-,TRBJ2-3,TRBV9,TGTGCCAGCAGCGTAGAGGAGCCAGATACGCAGTATTTT,CASSVEEPDTQYF
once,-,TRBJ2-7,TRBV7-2,TGTGCCAGCAGCTTAGCCCTCACGGGAGAGCAGTACTTC,CASSLALTGEQYF
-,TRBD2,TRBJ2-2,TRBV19,TGTGCCAGTAGCCGGGAGGGCACGATCACCGGGGAGCTGTTTTTT,CASSREGTITGELFF
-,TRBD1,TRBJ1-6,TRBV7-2,TGTGCCAGCAGCTCATCCGGGACAGGCGTAGGTTCACCCCTCCACTTT,CASSSSGTGVGSPLHF
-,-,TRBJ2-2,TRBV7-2,TGTGCCAGCAGCTTAGACCTCCGGGACACCGGGGAGCTGTTTTTT,CASSLDLRDTGELFF
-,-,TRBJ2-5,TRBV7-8,TGTGCCAGCAGCTTAGGGGCAGCTCAAGAGACCCAGTACTTC,CASSLGAAQETQYF
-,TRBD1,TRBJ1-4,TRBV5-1,TGCGCCAGCAGCGGGGGACAGGGTGTGGGTGAAAAACTGTTTTTT,CASSGGQGVGEKLFF
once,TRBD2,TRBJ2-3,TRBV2,TGTGCCAGCAGTGAAGCGGGTAGCGGGGCAGATACGCAGTATTTT,CASSEAGSGADTQYF
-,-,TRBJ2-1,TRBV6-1,TGTGCCAGCAGGGGCAACAATGAGCAGTTCTTC,CASRGNNEQFF
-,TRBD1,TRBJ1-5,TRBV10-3,TGTGCCATCGGGACTCGGCAGGGGGCAAATCAGCCCCAGCATTTT,CAIGTRQGANQPQHF